This T cell receptor beta chain comes out of a study of blood T cell repertoires in COVID-19. Overall study: Samples taken during acute and convalescent COVID-19 were collected in the United States, Italy and Spain. Sample material is recorded as cDNA or gDNA derived from T cells, B-cell-depleted T cells, or PBMCs.

A single count supports this clone. This CDR3 spans 15 amino acids. V was pared by 4 bases and J by 5 bases, with 10 bases of the junction left unmatched. The germline V gene encodes CDR1 SGHNT and CDR2 YYREEE (reference sequence). Profiling relied on immunoSEQ multiplex PCR, and the TCRdb table lists in-frame clones only, not all of them. The table lists over 150,000 clones, around 86% of them singletons. The chain is built from TRBV5-4 and TRBJ1-1; 8 bases are a match to TRBD1. The origin of this receptor is a man aged 55 to 70 with COVID-19, enrolled during active disease. The specimen was peripheral blood. Here the CDR3 reads CASSLPTGDVTEAFF. DNA for the CDR3: TGTGCCAGCAGCCTCCCGACAGGGGACGTTACTGAAGCTTTCTTT. Full variable domain (rest looked up from reference TRBV5-4 and TRBJ1-1): ETGVTQSPTHLIKTRGQQVTLRCSSQSGHNTVSWYQQALGQGPQFIFQYYREEENGRGNFPPRFSGLQFPNYSSELNVNALELDDSALYLCASSLPTGDVTEAFFGQGTRLTVV.